This note documents a single T cell receptor (beta chain) sequence. TCRdb's table, derived via immunoSEQ multiplex PCR, lists solely in-frame clones and lacks some. The sample records 650,000 to 950,000 clones, 70% to 90% being singletons. The data originate from a study of shared T cell receptors in the human thymus. The CDR3 spans 15 residues. Germline CDR1 MNHEY, CDR2 SMNVEV (reference sequence). The V gene lost 0 bases and the J gene lost 1 base, with 7 bases spanning the gap. The same data also contributed to another study, on human thymus T cells. That paper states: The source of the thymus tissue was resections taken during corrective heart surgery. Related research has reported that thymic repertoires overlap highly among unrelated individuals.

This receptor was taken from a girl in the first two years of life with a congenital heart defect. This rearrangement joins TRBV27 to TRBJ1-5; possible D gene TRBD1, 5 bases. Sequencing was done on a sample of thymocytes. CDR3 in DNA: TGTGCCAGCAGTTTATCTAGGGGAAGCAATCAGCCCCAGCATTTT. Its translation: CASSLSRGSNQPQHF.